Listed below are T cell receptor beta chains from one sample, sequenced in a study of shared clonotypes between healthy human individuals. Profiling relied on immunoSEQ multiplex PCR, and the TCRdb table lists in-frame clones only, not all of them. The sample holds about 800,000 clones, approximately 96% seen once. What was sequenced was naive CD8+ T cells sorted from blood. The receptors were gathered from a man younger than 45 in good health. Each CDR3 is given with its conserved first and last residue. A D gene is named only where the DNA matches it firmly. Only some rows state a clone size, as once, few, many or a class for expanded clones.

. TRBJ1-1 TRBV27 . 12 CASSLGRNEAFF TGTGCCAGCAGTTTGGGGAGGAATGAAGCTTTCTTT
. TRBJ1-5 TRBV15 . 13 CATHQGHNQPQHF TGTGCCACCCACCAGGGACATAATCAGCCCCAGCATTTT
once TRBJ2-3 TRBV5-1 . 13 CASSWPMADTQYF TGCGCCAGCAGCTGGCCTATGGCAGATACGCAGTATTTT
. TRBJ1-2 TRBV10-3 TRBD1 13 CAISSTGGDYQLF TGTGCCATCAGTTCCACAGGGGGCGATTACCAGCTCTTC
. TRBJ2-5 TRBV7-9 TRBD2 15 CASSLPTSGEETQYF TGTGCCAGCAGCTTACCGACTAGCGGGGAAGAGACCCAGTACTTC
. TRBJ2-7 TRBV4-1 . 13 CASSMRYPYEQYF TGCGCCAGCAGCATGCGGTATCCCTACGAGCAGTACTTC
. TRBJ2-7 TRBV9 . 10 CASGDPEQYF TGTGCCAGCGGAGATCCCGAGCAGTACTTC
. TRBJ2-2 TRBV30 . 13 CAWSVPNTGELFF TGTGCCTGGAGTGTCCCAAACACCGGGGAGCTGTTTTTT
. TRBJ2-7 TRBV5-5 . 13 CASSLGPPWEQYF TGTGCCAGCAGCTTGGGACCGCCATGGGAGCAGTACTTC
. TRBJ1-3 TRBV11-2 . 15 CASSSTGRSGNTIYF TGTGCCAGCAGCTCGACCGGGCGCTCTGGAAACACCATATATTTT
. TRBJ2-2 TRBV28 . 16 CASSFVVFPLSGELFF TGTGCCAGCAGTTTCGTTGTTTTCCCCCTGTCCGGGGAGCTGTTTTTT
. TRBJ2-1 TRBV7-2 . 12 CASSPTLREQFF TGTGCCAGCAGCCCAACCTTGCGTGAGCAGTTCTTC
. TRBJ2-5 TRBV15 . 14 CATRGPQGRETQYF TGTGCCACCAGAGGACCTCAGGGGCGCGAGACCCAGTACTTC
. TRBJ2-3 TRBV5-1 TRBD2 14 CASSLGLGADTQYF TGCGCCAGCAGCCTCGGACTAGGTGCAGATACGCAGTATTTT
. TRBJ2-1 TRBV19 . 13 CASSAGPIDEQFF TGTGCCAGTAGTGCGGGACCAATAGATGAGCAGTTCTTC
. TRBJ2-2 TRBV28 TRBD1 17 CASSELGQGPGAGELFF TGTGCCAGCAGTGAATTGGGACAGGGGCCTGGTGCCGGGGAGCTGTTTTTT
. TRBJ2-7 TRBV5-4 . 13 CASSFGASYEQYF TGTGCCAGCAGCTTCGGGGCCTCCTACGAGCAGTACTTC
. TRBJ2-7 TRBV6-5 TRBD2 15 CASTYFSSGRNEQYF TGTGCCAGCACCTATTTCTCTAGCGGGAGAAACGAGCAGTACTTC
. TRBJ2-5 TRBV19 TRBD1 16 CASRKSGQTSQETQYF TGTGCCAGTAGGAAATCGGGACAGACAAGCCAAGAGACCCAGTACTTC
. TRBJ2-1 TRBV18 TRBD2 16 CASSPPLAGSLNEQFF TGTGCCAGCTCACCACCGTTAGCGGGAAGTCTGAATGAGCAGTTCTTC
. TRBJ2-7 TRBV19 TRBD2 17 CASSHRIPAGGPYEQYF TGTGCCAGTAGCCATAGGATCCCAGCGGGAGGGCCGTACGAGCAGTACTTC
. TRBJ2-7 TRBV21-1 . 15 CASSPAQGARYEQYF TGTGCCAGCAGCCCCGCACAGGGGGCTAGGTACGAGCAGTACTTC
once TRBJ2-3 TRBV7-9 TRBD2 18 CASSFPRGSGRITDTQYF TGTGCCAGCAGCTTCCCACGGGGGAGCGGGAGGATCACAGATACGCAGTATTTT
. TRBJ2-3 TRBV7-2 TRBD1 15 CASSLWDSRVDTQYF TGTGCCAGCAGCTTGTGGGACAGTCGGGTAGATACGCAGTATTTT
. TRBJ2-2 TRBV9 . 13 CASSLLVTGELFF TGTGCCAGCAGCCTCTTAGTTACCGGGGAGCTGTTTTTT
once TRBJ2-3 TRBV7-6 . 14 CASSLERGADTQYF TGTGCCAGCAGCTTAGAGAGGGGCGCAGATACGCAGTATTTT
. TRBJ2-1 TRBV19 . 12 CASSIGVNEQFF TGTGCCAGTAGTATCGGGGTTAATGAGCAGTTCTTC
. TRBJ2-7 TRBV29-1 . 14 CSVESAEGSYEQYF TGCAGCGTTGAGTCGGCCGAAGGCTCCTACGAGCAGTACTTC
. TRBJ2-3 TRBV28 TRBD1 17 CASSLPTGTGNTDTQYF TGTGCCAGCAGTTTACCGACCGGGACAGGGAACACAGATACGCAGTATTTT
. TRBJ2-1 TRBV13 . 15 CASSLTTGPLDEQFF TGTGCCAGCAGCTTAACGACGGGCCCCTTGGATGAGCAGTTCTTC
. TRBJ2-7 TRBV29-1 . 13 CSVLRDGGYEQYF TGCAGCGTTCTCCGGGACGGGGGCTACGAGCAGTACTTC